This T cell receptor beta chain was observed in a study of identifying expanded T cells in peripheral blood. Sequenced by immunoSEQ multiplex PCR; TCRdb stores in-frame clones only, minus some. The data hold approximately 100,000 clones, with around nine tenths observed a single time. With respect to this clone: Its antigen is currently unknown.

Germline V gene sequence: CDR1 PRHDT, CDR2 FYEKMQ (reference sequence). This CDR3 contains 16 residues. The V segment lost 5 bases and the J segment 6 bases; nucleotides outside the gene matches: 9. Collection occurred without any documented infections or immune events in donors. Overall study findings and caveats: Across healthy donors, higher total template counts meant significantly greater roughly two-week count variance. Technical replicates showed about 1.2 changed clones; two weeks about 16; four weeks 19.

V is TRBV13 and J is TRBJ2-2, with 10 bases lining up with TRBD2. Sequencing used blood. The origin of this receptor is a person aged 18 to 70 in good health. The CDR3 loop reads CASSLPTSGVAGELFF. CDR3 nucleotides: TGTGCCAGCAGCCTCCCAACTAGCGGGGTCGCCGGGGAGCTGTTTTTT.